These T cell receptor beta chains were read from a single sample in a study of beta chain features in type 1 diabetes. Assay used: immunoSEQ multiplex PCR; TCRdb lists only in-frame clones, some missing. The sample holds hundreds of thousands of clones, over 12% seen once. Sample: naive CD4+ T cells from blood. These receptors were obtained from a man between 18 and 35 years old with type 1 diabetes. The CDR3 runs from the conserved cysteine through the conserved F or W. The D gene is left open where the match is weak. Size is omitted from some rows. Given values are once, few, many or a class for expanded clones.

j_gene: TRBJ2-5
abundance: NA
v_gene: TRBV7-2
d_gene: NA
CDR3nt: TGTGCCAGCAGCCGTGGGGGCCCCACGGAGACCCAGTACTTC
CDR3aa: CASSRGGPTETQYF

j_gene: TRBJ1-6
abundance: NA
v_gene: TRBV30
d_gene: NA
CDR3nt: TGTGCCTGGAGTGGTTTAGGTTCACCCCTCCACTTT
CDR3aa: CAWSGLGSPLHF

j_gene: TRBJ2-7
abundance: few
v_gene: TRBV7-2
d_gene: TRBD2
CDR3nt: TGTGCCAGCAGCTTAAGGGCGGGAGAATCCTACGAGCAGTACTTC
CDR3aa: CASSLRAGESYEQYF

j_gene: TRBJ2-7
abundance: few
v_gene: TRBV19
d_gene: TRBD2
CDR3nt: TGTGCCAGTAGTAAAGCGGGAGAGACCTACGAGCAGTACTTC
CDR3aa: CASSKAGETYEQYF

j_gene: TRBJ1-1
abundance: few
v_gene: TRBV29-1
d_gene: NA
CDR3nt: TGCAGCGTCAGTGGACGCGACACTGAAGCTTTCTTT
CDR3aa: CSVSGRDTEAFF

j_gene: TRBJ1-1
abundance: NA
v_gene: TRBV7-9
d_gene: NA
CDR3nt: TGTGCCAGCAGCTCACAGGGAGACACTGAAGCTTTCTTT
CDR3aa: CASSSQGDTEAFF

j_gene: TRBJ2-4
abundance: NA
v_gene: TRBV7-2
d_gene: NA
CDR3nt: TGTGCCAGCAGTTTAGGGTACAGCTCTTGGTACATTCAGTACTTC
CDR3aa: CASSLGYSSWYIQYF

j_gene: TRBJ1-2
abundance: few
v_gene: TRBV5-6
d_gene: NA
CDR3nt: TGTGCCAGCAGCTTGAACCGTAACTATGGCTACACCTTC
CDR3aa: CASSLNRNYGYTF

j_gene: TRBJ1-1
abundance: NA
v_gene: TRBV11-2
d_gene: TRBD1
CDR3nt: TGTGCCAGCATCCCCCCAAAGGGGGCGATTGAAGCTTTCTTT
CDR3aa: CASIPPKGAIEAFF

j_gene: TRBJ1-6
abundance: NA
v_gene: TRBV30
d_gene: NA
CDR3nt: TGTGCCTGGAAAGTACGGAATTCACCCCTCCACTTT
CDR3aa: CAWKVRNSPLHF

j_gene: TRBJ2-1
abundance: NA
v_gene: TRBV18
d_gene: TRBD2
CDR3nt: TGTGCCAGCTCACTAGTGGGACTAGCGGGATACAATGAGCAGTTCTTC
CDR3aa: CASSLVGLAGYNEQFF

j_gene: TRBJ2-2
abundance: NA
v_gene: TRBV7-3
d_gene: TRBD1
CDR3nt: TGTGCCAGCAGCTCCGGACAGGGGAACACCGGGGAGCTGTTTTTT
CDR3aa: CASSSGQGNTGELFF

j_gene: TRBJ1-5
abundance: NA
v_gene: TRBV30
d_gene: NA
CDR3nt: TGTGCCTGGAGTGACACGGTTGGTCAGCCCCAGCATTTT
CDR3aa: CAWSDTVGQPQHF

j_gene: TRBJ1-1
abundance: few
v_gene: TRBV30
d_gene: NA
CDR3nt: TGTGCCTGGAGTGCAGGCTTGAACACTGAAGCTTTCTTT
CDR3aa: CAWSAGLNTEAFF

j_gene: TRBJ2-7
abundance: few
v_gene: TRBV7-9
d_gene: NA
CDR3nt: TGTGCCAGCAGCCGACGGGACTACGAGCAGTACTTC
CDR3aa: CASSRRDYEQYF

j_gene: TRBJ1-2
abundance: few
v_gene: TRBV9
d_gene: NA
CDR3nt: TGTGCCAGCAGCCCTAACGGCTACACCTTC
CDR3aa: CASSPNGYTF

j_gene: TRBJ2-3
abundance: few
v_gene: TRBV18
d_gene: NA
CDR3nt: TGTGCCAGCTCAGAGGACCGGGGGACAGATACGCAGTATTTT
CDR3aa: CASSEDRGTDTQYF

j_gene: TRBJ2-5
abundance: NA
v_gene: TRBV10-3
d_gene: NA
CDR3nt: TGTGCCATCAGTGAGTCAGAGCGTGGCGAGACCCAGTACTTC
CDR3aa: CAISESERGETQYF

j_gene: TRBJ2-1
abundance: NA
v_gene: TRBV7-2
d_gene: NA
CDR3nt: TGTGCCAGCAGCTTAGCGTGGGAGACAGCGTACAATGAGCAGTTCTTC
CDR3aa: CASSLAWETAYNEQFF

j_gene: TRBJ1-1
abundance: NA
v_gene: TRBV6-5
d_gene: NA
CDR3nt: TGTGCCAGCAGTTACATCCCTATGGGGACTGAAGCTTTCTTT
CDR3aa: CASSYIPMGTEAFF

j_gene: TRBJ2-1
abundance: NA
v_gene: TRBV11-1
d_gene: NA
CDR3nt: TGTGCCAGCAGCCCCAACTCCTACAATGAGCAGTTCTTC
CDR3aa: CASSPNSYNEQFF

j_gene: TRBJ2-3
abundance: few
v_gene: TRBV5-6
d_gene: NA
CDR3nt: TGTGCCAGCAACCCCCGTAACCTCGGGACCACAGATACGCAGTATTTT
CDR3aa: CASNPRNLGTTDTQYF

j_gene: TRBJ2-1
abundance: NA
v_gene: TRBV5-4
d_gene: NA
CDR3nt: TGTGCCAGCAGCTTGTTGGCGGGGACCTCCTACAATGAGCAGTTCTTC
CDR3aa: CASSLLAGTSYNEQFF

j_gene: TRBJ2-5
abundance: NA
v_gene: TRBV2
d_gene: NA
CDR3nt: TGTGCCAGCAGCGCACCGGGGCGAGCGCAAGAGACCCAGTACTTC
CDR3aa: CASSAPGRAQETQYF

j_gene: TRBJ1-6
abundance: NA
v_gene: TRBV28
d_gene: NA
CDR3nt: TGTGCCAGCAGCCCCATTCAGACTTGGTCACCCCTCCACTTT
CDR3aa: CASSPIQTWSPLHF

j_gene: TRBJ1-2
abundance: NA
v_gene: TRBV19
d_gene: NA
CDR3nt: TGTGCCAGTAGTATGGGACAACTGCGCTATGGCTACACCTTC
CDR3aa: CASSMGQLRYGYTF

j_gene: TRBJ1-1
abundance: NA
v_gene: TRBV7-9
d_gene: NA
CDR3nt: TGTGCCAGCAGCTTACAGCCTGGGGACACTGAAGCTTTCTTT
CDR3aa: CASSLQPGDTEAFF

j_gene: TRBJ2-3
abundance: once
v_gene: TRBV7-2
d_gene: NA
CDR3nt: TGTGCCAGCAGCCCTTCCCGCGAATCAGATACGCAGTATTTT
CDR3aa: CASSPSRESDTQYF

j_gene: TRBJ1-4
abundance: NA
v_gene: TRBV7-9
d_gene: TRBD1
CDR3nt: TGTGCCAGCAGCTTCACAGGGGGCGATGAAAAACTGTTTTTT
CDR3aa: CASSFTGGDEKLFF

j_gene: TRBJ2-1
abundance: NA
v_gene: TRBV7-6
d_gene: TRBD1
CDR3nt: TGTGCCAGCAGCGGGGACAGGAGCTCCTACAATGAGCAGTTCTTC
CDR3aa: CASSGDRSSYNEQFF

j_gene: TRBJ2-5
abundance: NA
v_gene: TRBV4-2
d_gene: NA
CDR3nt: TGTGCCAGCAGTCCAGGGAGAGGCGGAGAGACCCAGTACTTC
CDR3aa: CASSPGRGGETQYF

j_gene: TRBJ2-3
abundance: NA
v_gene: TRBV2
d_gene: NA
CDR3nt: TGTGCCAGCCACGCCGGGGAGCCAACAGATACGCAGTATTTT
CDR3aa: CASHAGEPTDTQYF

j_gene: TRBJ2-5
abundance: NA
v_gene: TRBV5-1
d_gene: TRBD1
CDR3nt: TGCGCCAGCAGCCTGGACACGACAGGGGGCGGAGAGACCCAGTACTTC
CDR3aa: CASSLDTTGGGETQYF

j_gene: TRBJ2-3
abundance: NA
v_gene: TRBV6-1
d_gene: TRBD2
CDR3nt: TGTGCCAGCAGTGCGGCGGGGGGCCGTACAGATACGCAGTATTTT
CDR3aa: CASSAAGGRTDTQYF

j_gene: TRBJ2-7
abundance: NA
v_gene: TRBV5-1
d_gene: TRBD2
CDR3nt: TGCGCCAGCAGCTTACTCGGGACTAGCAATGCAAACGAGCAGTACTTC
CDR3aa: CASSLLGTSNANEQYF

j_gene: TRBJ1-6
abundance: few
v_gene: TRBV6-5
d_gene: TRBD1
CDR3nt: TGTGCCAGCAGTTACCGCGGACAGGTGGATTCACCCCTCCACTTT
CDR3aa: CASSYRGQVDSPLHF

j_gene: TRBJ2-3
abundance: few
v_gene: TRBV4-1
d_gene: NA
CDR3nt: TGCGCCAGCAGCCAAGATCGGCCAGATACGCAGTATTTT
CDR3aa: CASSQDRPDTQYF

j_gene: TRBJ2-1
abundance: few
v_gene: TRBV9
d_gene: NA
CDR3nt: TGTGCCAGCAGCGTCCAGACGGATCTGTGGGAGTCGACCTACAATGAGCAGTTCTTC
CDR3aa: CASSVQTDLWESTYNEQFF

j_gene: TRBJ2-5
abundance: few
v_gene: TRBV10-3
d_gene: TRBD1
CDR3nt: TGTGCCATCGCTGACAGGGGGCTCCAAGAGACCCAGTACTTC
CDR3aa: CAIADRGLQETQYF

j_gene: TRBJ2-1
abundance: few
v_gene: TRBV9
d_gene: NA
CDR3nt: TGTGCCAGCAGCGTAGGGACTACCCCCTACAATGAGCAGTTCTTC
CDR3aa: CASSVGTTPYNEQFF

j_gene: TRBJ1-1
abundance: few
v_gene: TRBV29-1
d_gene: NA
CDR3nt: TGCAGCGTTGAAGATCCCCCTCGGTTCCTGTTT
CDR3aa: CSVEDPPRFLF

j_gene: TRBJ2-1
abundance: few
v_gene: TRBV30
d_gene: NA
CDR3nt: TGTGCCTGGACCTTCTACAATGAGCAGTTCTTC
CDR3aa: CAWTFYNEQFF

j_gene: TRBJ1-6
abundance: few
v_gene: TRBV2
d_gene: TRBD1
CDR3nt: TGTGCCAGCACCCGGACAGGGAATAATTCACCCCTCCACTTT
CDR3aa: CASTRTGNNSPLHF

j_gene: TRBJ2-3
abundance: few
v_gene: TRBV6-1
d_gene: NA
CDR3nt: TGTGCCAGCAGTGAACAGGGAAGGGAGGATACGCAGTATTTT
CDR3aa: CASSEQGREDTQYF

j_gene: TRBJ2-5
abundance: NA
v_gene: TRBV28
d_gene: NA
CDR3nt: TGTGCCAGCAGTACTTCTCCGGGGGATACCCAGTACTTC
CDR3aa: CASSTSPGDTQYF

j_gene: TRBJ2-3
abundance: NA
v_gene: TRBV5-4
d_gene: NA
CDR3nt: TGTGCCAGCACCACTTGGGGGCGGGAGATAGCAGATACGCAGTATTTT
CDR3aa: CASTTWGREIADTQYF

j_gene: TRBJ2-1
abundance: few
v_gene: TRBV28
d_gene: TRBD1
CDR3nt: TGTGCCGCCTTCTCGGACAGGACATACAATGAGCAGTTCTTC
CDR3aa: CAAFSDRTYNEQFF

j_gene: TRBJ2-1
abundance: NA
v_gene: TRBV4-2
d_gene: TRBD1
CDR3nt: TGTGCCAGCAGCCAAGGACGGGACAGGGGGTTGTATGAGCAGTTCTTC
CDR3aa: CASSQGRDRGLYEQFF

j_gene: TRBJ2-3
abundance: NA
v_gene: TRBV28
d_gene: NA
CDR3nt: TGTGCCAGCAGTTCGCCTCACAGGGCCCCCACAGATACGCAGTATTTT
CDR3aa: CASSSPHRAPTDTQYF

j_gene: TRBJ2-3
abundance: few
v_gene: TRBV4-3
d_gene: TRBD2
CDR3nt: TGCGCCAGCAGCCAAGAGCGGGAGACGTTCGCGGAACCTCGCGGCACAGATACGCAGTATTTT
CDR3aa: CASSQERETFAEPRGTDTQYF

j_gene: TRBJ1-1
abundance: NA
v_gene: TRBV6-5
d_gene: NA
CDR3nt: TGTGCCAGCAGGAAGGCCAGGCCAGTCACTGAAGCTTTCTTT
CDR3aa: CASRKARPVTEAFF

j_gene: TRBJ2-6
abundance: few
v_gene: TRBV27
d_gene: NA
CDR3nt: TGTGCCAGCAGTAACACCTTTGGGGCCAACGTCCTGACTTTC
CDR3aa: CASSNTFGANVLTF